This entry concerns a single T cell receptor (beta chain). The target of this receptor is not known. Per-base qualities were not stored, and no clone one base away is much larger. Library generation was performed with the immunoSEQ multiplex PCR assay. TCR beta CDR3 sequencing was performed on DNA from the cultured, isolated CD4+ T cells. On the authors' methods: Non-productive TCR sequences were discarded, and reads were trimmed to the CDR3 region, with only CDR3s of 7 or more amino acids retained. The MANAFEST web app was used to pick out antigen-specific clonotypes by comparing their expansion in peptide wells with that in reference cultures. To be called positive, a clone needed expansion at FDR<0.05 compared with the reference and with all other wells, an odds ratio greater than 5, and a frequency greater than 0.1% in two replicate wells. Cross-reactive clonotypes were defined as significantly expanded in SARS-CoV-2 spike wells and in at least one common cold coronavirus spike condition. Using the stringdist R package, CDR3 similarity was measured by Levenshtein distance, and unrooted trees were constructed with ape in R 3.6.1. The immuneACCESS repertoire file appears here via TCRdb, limited to in-frame rearrangements. These files lack a portion of the clones; in checked studies, under half of the deficit traces to unresolved V genes, and the cause of the others is not known. V, J and clone size reflect that table, while D and trimming were determined from the DNA. Across this sample there are about 8,900 clones, with about 75% seen only once. The ten biggest clones cover 11% of the sample.

These data originate in a study of vaccination effects on CD4 cells after COVID-19 (dated by TCRdb to between 2020 and 2023). Study-wide context: To identify antigen-specific CD4+ T cell clonotypes by their expansion, the ViraFEST assay first stimulated PBMC with viral peptide pools and then applied TCR sequencing. Post-vaccine samples across the study were collected a median of 72 days after the second dose, with a range of 14 to 241. Each well held 1.5 million to 2 million PBMC cultured in IMDM containing about 5.4% human AB serum, around 10 IU/ml IL-2 and gentamicin, along with approximately 10 ug/ml peptides. In both COVID-19 convalescent patients and infection-naive vaccine recipients, the study compared SARS-CoV-2 spike-specific CD4+ TCR repertoires from before mRNA vaccination with those from after it. The full study included over 8 COVID-19 convalescent patients and a few SARS-CoV-2-naive healthy vaccine recipients. In the study, cultures from other donors were sequenced using the Oncomine TCR Beta short-read assay on an Illumina iSeq 100.

After approximately eleven days of culture, CD4+ T cells were isolated with the EasySep CD4+ T cell isolation kit. Two doses of either the BNT162b2 or the mRNA-1273 mRNA SARS-CoV-2 vaccine were administered to participants. The absence of prior SARS-CoV-2 infection in healthy vaccine recipients was confirmed by negative nucleocapsid antibodies before and after vaccination. Half of the culture medium was replaced with fresh IL-2-containing medium on days 3 and 7. Unless noted otherwise, every peptide stimulation condition was cultured in triplicate wells. PBMC were separated from whole blood using Ficoll-Paque Plus gradient centrifugation and were then either cryopreserved at -140C or used fresh. The QIAamp micro DNA kit was used to extract genomic DNA from the cultured CD4+ T cells. Overall study results and their limits: Clones induced by infection and clones induced by vaccination both contracted markedly at late timepoints after vaccination, which fits with T cell responses waning over time. The study was limited by a small number of convalescent patients, and early post-infection timepoints were lacking. In healthy vaccine recipients, vaccine-induced clones were almost all SARS-CoV-2 mono-reactive, with only 1 of 255 being cross-reactive with common cold coronaviruses.

The clonotype comes from a human donor who received a COVID-19 vaccine. The material was CD4+ T cells from PBMCs cultured without peptide, obtained after COVID-19 vaccination.

The CDR3 region reads CASSFRRGGQGGEQFF. The base sequence is TGTGCCAGCAGCTTCCGGCGGGGGGGCCAAGGTGGTGAGCAGTTCTTC. The rearrangement joined TRBV7-2 to TRBJ2-1; TRBD2 agrees with 9 junctional bases. Counted from cysteine to phenylalanine, this CDR3 has 16 amino acids. The entry retains the CDR3 DNA only, 48 bases that are in frame from base 1. Trimmed from V: 3 bases; trimmed from J: 9 bases; junction bases lacking a gene match: 12. CDR1 and CDR2 (SGHTA, FQGNSA) derive from the germline V gene.